The sample holds a few counts of the clone carrying this T cell receptor (beta chain). The target antigen is unknown. The data derive from a study of T cells after yellow fever vaccination. General study points: After the booster, nearly 98% of CD4 and approximately 87% of CD8 primary-response clones were re-detected. Contaminating bulk clonotypes could be abundant in FACS-sorted repertoires.

Germline-derived CDR1 and CDR2 are LNHNV and YYDKDF (reference sequence). The CDR3 totals 15 residues. Trimming left V 1 base short and J 1 base short, with 9 bases between. TCRdb reanalysed the 5' RACE reads using MiXCR and keeps one entry per CDR3 protein. The data hold roughly 400,000 distinct CDR3 sequences, with 18% observed a single time. The receptor was derived from a young man who received the YFV17D yellow fever vaccine. The genes are TRBV15 and TRBJ2-3; perhaps TRBD2 as D (6 bases). The sample here was PBMCs, taken before the yellow fever booster vaccination. CDR3 in amino acids: CATSRVGGGTDTQYF. The CDR3 bases are TGTGCCACCAGCAGAGTAGGAGGGGGCACAGATACGCAGTATTTT.